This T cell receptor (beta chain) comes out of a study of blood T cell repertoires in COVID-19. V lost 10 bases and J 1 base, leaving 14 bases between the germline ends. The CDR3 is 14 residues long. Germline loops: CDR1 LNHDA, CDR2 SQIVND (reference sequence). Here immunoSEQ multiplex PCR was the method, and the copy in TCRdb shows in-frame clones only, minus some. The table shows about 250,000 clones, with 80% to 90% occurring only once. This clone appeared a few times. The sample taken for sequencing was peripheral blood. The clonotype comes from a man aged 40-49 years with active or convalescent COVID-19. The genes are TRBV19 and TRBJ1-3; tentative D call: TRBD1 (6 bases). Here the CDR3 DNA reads TGTGCCACCAGATCCAGGGGTTCTGGAAACACCATATATTTT. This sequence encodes CATRSRGSGNTIYF.